These T cell receptor beta chains were read from a single sample in a study of identifying expanded T cells in peripheral blood. The data were produced by immunoSEQ multiplex PCR, yet TCRdb's version contains in-frame clones alone and is incomplete. The repertoire holds 100,000 to 110,000 clones, with over 70% as singletons. Source material: blood. These receptors originate from a person between 18 and 75 years old in good health. CDR3s include the opening cysteine and the closing phenylalanine or tryptophan. The D gene is left open where the match is weak. Clone size appears in some rows only: once, few, many, or a class for an expanded clone.

abundance	d_gene	j_gene	v_gene	CDR3aa	CDR3nt
.	.	TRBJ1-3	TRBV11-2	CASSILGSGNTIYF	TGTGCCAGCAGCATCCTGGGGTCGGGAAACACCATATATTTT
.	.	TRBJ2-5	TRBV7-3	CASTQYREIKTQYF	TGTGCCAGCACGCAGTACAGGGAAATAAAGACCCAGTACTTC
.	.	TRBJ1-1	TRBV29-1	CTIWGVAEAFF	TGCACCATTTGGGGGGTCGCTGAAGCTTTCTTT
.	TRBD1	TRBJ2-1	TRBV19	CASSPDRSVYNEQFF	TGTGCCAGTAGTCCGGACAGGTCCGTCTACAATGAGCAGTTCTTC
.	TRBD1	TRBJ1-1	TRBV6-5	CASHRGGNVEAFF	TGTGCCAGCCACAGGGGAGGCAATGTTGAAGCTTTCTTT
once	.	TRBJ1-3	TRBV7-3	CASSRTGLGGNTIYF	TGTGCCAGCAGCCGTACAGGGCTCGGTGGAAACACCATATATTTT
.	TRBD1	TRBJ1-2	TRBV15	CATKGTASNYGYTF	TGTGCCACCAAAGGGACAGCGTCTAACTATGGCTACACCTTC
.	TRBD1	TRBJ1-6	TRBV13	CASSWGQPKGVLNSPLHF	TGTGCCAGCAGCTGGGGACAGCCCAAGGGGGTTTTGAATTCACCCCTCCACTTT
.	.	TRBJ2-7	TRBV7-2	CASSLAGGPGSSYEQYF	TGTGCCAGCAGCTTAGCGGGAGGTCCAGGAAGCTCCTACGAGCAGTACTTC
.	.	TRBJ2-1	TRBV5-6	CASSLARTEQFF	TGTGCCAGCAGCTTGGCTCGGACAGAGCAGTTCTTC
.	.	TRBJ1-5	TRBV7-9	CASSDEGPNQPQHF	TGTGCCAGCAGTGACGAAGGGCCCAATCAGCCCCAGCATTTT
.	.	TRBJ2-6	TRBV29-1	CSVYSGANVLTF	TGCAGCGTTTACTCTGGGGCCAACGTCCTGACTTTC
.	.	TRBJ1-4	TRBV4-3	CASSRDQAPNEKLFF	TGCGCCAGCAGCCGGGACCAGGCTCCTAATGAAAAACTGTTTTTT
few	.	TRBJ2-7	TRBV19	CASSMTVRGEQYF	TGTGCCAGTAGTATGACTGTCCGGGGCGAGCAGTACTTC
.	.	TRBJ1-1	TRBV27	CASSYTGNTEAFF	TGTGCCAGCAGTTATACAGGGAACACTGAAGCTTTCTTT
.	.	TRBJ2-1	TRBV10-3	CATMKGQSSYNEQFF	TGTGCCACCATGAAGGGCCAAAGCTCCTACAATGAGCAGTTCTTC
.	TRBD1	TRBJ2-3	TRBV9	CASSTRGQGPDTQYF	TGTGCCAGCAGCACCAGGGGACAGGGACCAGATACGCAGTATTTT
once	.	TRBJ2-5	TRBV6-5	CASSYSYRGRETQYF	TGTGCCAGCAGTTACTCGTATAGGGGACGAGAGACCCAGTACTTC
.	.	TRBJ1-1	TRBV6-5	CASSYGATEAFF	TGTGCCAGCAGTTACGGGGCGACTGAAGCTTTCTTT
.	.	TRBJ1-2	TRBV4-3	CASSQDTTPLSGYTF	TGCGCCAGCAGCCAAGATACCACGCCCCTATCTGGCTACACCTTC
.	.	TRBJ1-1	TRBV6-5	CASSYGGHGPEAFF	TGTGCCAGCAGTTACGGAGGGCACGGTCCTGAAGCTTTCTTT
.	TRBD2	TRBJ2-3	TRBV7-6	CASRPGTSKDTQYF	TGTGCCAGCAGACCTGGGACTAGCAAAGATACGCAGTATTTT
.	.	TRBJ2-2	TRBV11-3	CASSLDGTRNTGELFF	TGTGCCAGCAGCTTAGATGGGACTCGGAACACCGGGGAGCTGTTTTTT
.	.	TRBJ2-2	TRBV29-1	CSAGAFTGELFF	TGCAGCGCGGGGGCTTTCACCGGGGAGCTGTTTTTT
few	.	TRBJ1-2	TRBV19	CASSLGGAYGYTF	TGTGCCAGTAGCCTCGGGGGGGCCTATGGCTACACCTTC
.	TRBD2	TRBJ2-2	TRBV9	CASSVAPGLAGATATGELFF	TGTGCCAGCAGCGTAGCCCCGGGACTAGCGGGGGCCACCGCCACCGGGGAGCTGTTTTTT
.	.	TRBJ1-2	TRBV7-9	CASSFKEQSGGYTF	TGTGCCAGCAGCTTCAAGGAGCAGTCTGGTGGCTACACCTTC
.	.	TRBJ2-1	TRBV5-6	CASSLMLEPGNEQFF	TGTGCCAGCAGCCTGATGCTGGAGCCGGGGAATGAGCAGTTCTTC
.	.	TRBJ1-1	TRBV19	CASRSVRPGTEAFF	TGTGCCAGTCGGTCCGTCCGGCCCGGCACTGAAGCTTTCTTT
few	.	TRBJ1-1	TRBV29-1	CSAATNTEAFF	TGCAGCGCCGCGACTAACACTGAAGCTTTCTTT
once	TRBD2	TRBJ2-5	TRBV7-6	CASSLGLLAGGHVETQYF	TGTGCCAGCAGCTTAGGGTTGCTAGCGGGGGGGCACGTAGAGACCCAGTACTTC
.	TRBD1	TRBJ1-2	TRBV12-5	CASGSWTGGIPIYGYTF	TGTGCTAGTGGTTCCTGGACAGGGGGAATTCCTATCTATGGCTACACCTTC
once	.	TRBJ2-5	TRBV7-2	CASSRNPGRARETQYF	TGTGCCAGCAGTCGCAACCCGGGCCGGGCGAGGGAGACCCAGTACTTC
.	.	TRBJ1-6	TRBV6-6	CASSFESSYNSPLHF	TGTGCCAGCAGTTTTGAGAGCTCCTATAATTCACCCCTCCACTTT
.	.	TRBJ1-1	TRBV18	CASSPGNMNTEAFF	TGTGCCAGCTCACCAGGCAACATGAACACTGAAGCTTTCTTT
.	.	TRBJ1-5	TRBV7-2	CASSQQGLEPQHF	TGTGCCAGCAGCCAACAGGGCCTGGAGCCCCAGCATTTT
.	TRBD2	TRBJ2-1	TRBV28	CASSPRGAGGPGNEQFF	TGTGCCAGCAGTCCCAGAGGGGCGGGAGGGCCGGGGAATGAGCAGTTCTTC
once	.	TRBJ2-2	TRBV5-4	CASSLGISGELFF	TGTGCCAGCAGCTTGGGGATTTCAGGGGAGCTGTTTTTT